What follows is one TCR beta chain and its context. This sample was included in a study of blood T cell repertoires in COVID-19. The wider study: Material from acute and convalescent COVID-19 was sourced from the United States, Italy and Spain. T cells, B-cell-depleted T cells, or PBMCs supplied cDNA or gDNA.

From germline, CDR1 is SGDLS and CDR2 YYNGEE. This CDR3 has 15 amino acids. The V gene end was trimmed by 4 bases and the J gene end by 3 bases; junction bases not matched to a gene: 6. Per the original data handling: It was from reference gene primer amplification that nucleated cell counts were estimated. The table came from immunoSEQ multiplex PCR; TCRdb's copy has only in-frame clones and leaves some out. V, J and clone size are taken as reported in that table, and D and trimming were inferred from the DNA itself. Of approximately 670,000 clones detected, 85% to 90% appear once; the ten largest clones hold roughly 0.25%.

This sequence originates from a woman aged 18-29 years with acute or convalescent COVID-19. The sample taken for sequencing was peripheral blood. The V and J genes are TRBV9 and TRBJ1-3; TRBD1 agrees at 8 bases. The CDR3 reads CASSFGQGVGNTIYF. Here the CDR3 DNA reads TGTGCCAGCAGCTTCGGACAGGGAGTTGGAAACACCATATATTTT.